The T cell receptor (beta chain) described here comes from a study of T-cell reconstitution after alpha-beta-depleted transplantation in children. This clonotype was seen at least ten times. Antigen: not known. TCRbeta library construction was performed incorporating unique molecular identifiers. TCRdb passed the PCR reads through MiXCR, listing each CDR3 protein once. The table lists approximately 170,000 distinct CDR3 sequences, over 8.5% of them singletons. Overall study results and limits: T-cell numbers and diversity one year post-transplant derived largely from freshly generated T cells. The study reportedly traced alpha-beta T cells about two months after transplant to several hundred expanded graft clones. Surviving recipient T cells and thymic progenitors underlay high day-60 TCRbeta diversity in some patients.

V shed 2 bases and J shed 8 bases, with 17 bases lying between them. Germline lookup yields CDR1 SGHRS and CDR2 YFSETQ. This CDR3 has 15 residues. The chain uses TRBV5-1 and TRBJ2-1; possible D gene TRBD2, 5 bases. Source: PBMCs, taken before TCRalphabeta/CD19-depleted stem cell transplant. The clonotype originates from a boy aged 2 to 10 with acute myeloid leukemia, due to receive a stem cell transplant. CDR3 amino acids: CASSFLAPSGYEQFF. CDR3 nucleotides: TGCGCCAGCAGCTTTCTAGCACCATCGGGGTATGAGCAGTTCTTC.